Below, 2 T cell receptor beta chains from the same sample are listed, as sequenced in a study of blood T cell repertoires in COVID-19. Assay used: immunoSEQ multiplex PCR; TCRdb lists only in-frame clones, some missing. Altogether 150,000 to 200,000 clones are present, 89% being singletons, with the ten largest covering approximately 0.8%. Sequencing was performed on PBMCs or T cells enriched from blood (not recorded which). These receptors were taken from a woman under 30 who had recovered from COVID-19.

The V call is TRBV6-5, the J call TRBJ2-5; 8 bases align to TRBD2. Germline trimming cut 6 bases from V and 2 bases from J; bases unmatched to any gene: 5. Per germline, CDR1 MNHEY and CDR2 SVGAGI. CDR3 length: 14 residues. The CDR3 is CASSPPGGQETQYF. The DNA for the CDR3 is TGTGCCAGCAGCCCCCCGGGGGGGCAAGAGACCCAGTACTTC.

For this clone: The conserved phenylalanine or tryptophan normally closing the CDR3 is absent here, so this likely arose from a read error. No DNA is shown, since the ends of the CDR3 on it are uncertain; the CDR3 is the one TCRdb lists. The V call is TRBV28, the J call TRBJ1-2; the DNA was not used to check the table's D call, TRBD1. CDR1 and CDR2 (germline): MDHEN, SYDVKM. The CDR3 totals 13 residues, both ends included. Here the CDR3 reads CASSLFGTGISIT.